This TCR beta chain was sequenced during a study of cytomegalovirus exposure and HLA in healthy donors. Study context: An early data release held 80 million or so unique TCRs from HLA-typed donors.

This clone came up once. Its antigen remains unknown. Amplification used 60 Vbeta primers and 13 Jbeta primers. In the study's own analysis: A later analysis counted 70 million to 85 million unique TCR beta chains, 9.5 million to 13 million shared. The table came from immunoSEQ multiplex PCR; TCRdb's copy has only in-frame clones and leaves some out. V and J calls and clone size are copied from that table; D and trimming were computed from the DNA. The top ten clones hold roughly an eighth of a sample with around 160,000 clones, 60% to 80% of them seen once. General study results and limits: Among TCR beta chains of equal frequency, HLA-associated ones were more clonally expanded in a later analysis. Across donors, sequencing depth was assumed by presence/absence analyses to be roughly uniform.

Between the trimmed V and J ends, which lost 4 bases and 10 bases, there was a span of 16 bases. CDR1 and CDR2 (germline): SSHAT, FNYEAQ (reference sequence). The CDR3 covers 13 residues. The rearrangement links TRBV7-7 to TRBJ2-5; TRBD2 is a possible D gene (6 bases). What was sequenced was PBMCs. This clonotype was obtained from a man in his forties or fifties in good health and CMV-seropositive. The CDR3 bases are TGTGCCAGCAGCTCTACATTAACTAGCAACCAGTACTTC. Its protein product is CASSSTLTSNQYF.